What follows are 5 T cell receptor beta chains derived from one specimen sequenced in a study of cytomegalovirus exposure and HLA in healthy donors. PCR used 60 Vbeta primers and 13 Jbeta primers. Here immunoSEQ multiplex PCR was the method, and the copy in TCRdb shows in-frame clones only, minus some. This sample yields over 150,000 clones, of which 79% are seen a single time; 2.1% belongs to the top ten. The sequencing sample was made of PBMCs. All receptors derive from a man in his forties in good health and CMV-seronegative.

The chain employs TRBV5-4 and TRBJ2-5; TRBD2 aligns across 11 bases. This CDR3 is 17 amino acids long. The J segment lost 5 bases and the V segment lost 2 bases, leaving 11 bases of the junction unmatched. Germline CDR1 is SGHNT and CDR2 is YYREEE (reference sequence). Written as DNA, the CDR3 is TGTGCCAGCAGCTTTCGACTAGCGGGAACCCCAGGGGAGACCCAGTACTTC. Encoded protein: CASSFRLAGTPGETQYF.

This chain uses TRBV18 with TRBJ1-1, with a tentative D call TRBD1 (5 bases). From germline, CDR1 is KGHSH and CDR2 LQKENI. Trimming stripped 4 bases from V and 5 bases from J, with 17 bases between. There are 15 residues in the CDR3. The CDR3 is CASSQGLGGGTEAFF. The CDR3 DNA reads TGTGCCAGCTCACAGGGCCTCGGGGGAGGGACTGAAGCTTTCTTT.

CDR3 sequence: CASSVGQGDYEQYF. The CDR3 DNA follows: TGTGCCAGCAGCGTAGGACAGGGAGACTACGAGCAGTACTTC. The rearrangement uses TRBV7-6 and TRBJ2-7, with 8 bases matching TRBD1. The V gene's germline CDR1 is SGHVS and CDR2 FNYEAQ. The CDR3 has 14 residues. V trimming: 5 bases; J trimming: 3 bases; junction bases outside the gene matches: 6.

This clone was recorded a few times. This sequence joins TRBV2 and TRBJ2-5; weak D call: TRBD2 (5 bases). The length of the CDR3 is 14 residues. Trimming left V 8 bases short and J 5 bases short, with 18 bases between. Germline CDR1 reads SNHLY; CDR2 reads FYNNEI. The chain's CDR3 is CASDSERAWETQYF. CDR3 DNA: TGTGCCAGCGATTCCGAGAGGGCCTGGGAGACCCAGTACTTC. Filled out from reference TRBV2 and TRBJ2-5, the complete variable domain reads EPEVTQTPSHQVTQMGQEVILRCVPISNHLYFYWYRQILGQKVEFLVSFYNNEISEKSEIFDDQFSVERPDGSNFTLKIRSTKLEDSAMYFCASDSERAWETQYFGPGTRLLVL.

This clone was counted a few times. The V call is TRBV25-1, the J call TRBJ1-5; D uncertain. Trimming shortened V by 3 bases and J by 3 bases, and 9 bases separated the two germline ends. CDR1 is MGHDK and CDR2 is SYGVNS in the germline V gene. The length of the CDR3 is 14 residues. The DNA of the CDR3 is TGTGCCAGCAGTGACGTAGGAGTCAATCAGCCCCAGCATTTT. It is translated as CASSDVGVNQPQHF.